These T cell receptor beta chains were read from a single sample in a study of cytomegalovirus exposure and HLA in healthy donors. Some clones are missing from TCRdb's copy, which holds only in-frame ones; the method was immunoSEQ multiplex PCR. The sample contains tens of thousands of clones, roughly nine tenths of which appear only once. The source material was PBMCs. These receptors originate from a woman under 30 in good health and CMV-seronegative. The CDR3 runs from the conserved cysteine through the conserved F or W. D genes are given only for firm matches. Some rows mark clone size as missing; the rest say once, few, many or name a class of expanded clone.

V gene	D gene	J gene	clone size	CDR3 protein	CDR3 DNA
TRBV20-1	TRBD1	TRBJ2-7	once	CSGTGDYEQYF	TGCAGTGGGACAGGCGACTACGAGCAGTACTTC
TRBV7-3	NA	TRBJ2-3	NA	CASSSRVQTSTDTQYF	TGTGCCAGCAGCTCCCGGGTCCAAACTAGCACAGATACGCAGTATTTT
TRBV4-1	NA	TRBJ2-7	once	CASSQALTSTYEQYF	TGCGCCAGCAGCCAAGCCCTGACTAGTACGTACGAGCAGTACTTC
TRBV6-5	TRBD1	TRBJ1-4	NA	CASSSQDRGQGKLFF	TGTGCCAGCAGCTCTCAGGACAGGGGGCAAGGAAAACTGTTTTTT
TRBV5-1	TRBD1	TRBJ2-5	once	CASAPRQGVEETQYF	TGCGCCAGCGCCCCTCGACAGGGGGTCGAAGAGACCCAGTACTTC
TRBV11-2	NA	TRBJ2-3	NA	CASSYTPGGTQYF	TGTGCCAGCAGCTACACCCCCGGAGGTACGCAGTATTTT
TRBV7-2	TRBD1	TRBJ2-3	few	CASSSQGRGDTQYF	TGTGCCAGCAGCTCCCAGGGCAGGGGGGATACGCAGTATTTT
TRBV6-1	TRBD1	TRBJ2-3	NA	CASSVSGGEGTDTQYF	TGTGCCAGCAGTGTTTCAGGGGGCGAAGGCACAGATACGCAGTATTTT
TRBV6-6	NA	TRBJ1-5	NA	CASSTTWTQNQPQHF	TGTGCCAGCAGTACGACCTGGACACAAAATCAGCCCCAGCATTTT
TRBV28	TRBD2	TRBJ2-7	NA	CASSLPREVDYEQYF	TGTGCCAGCAGTTTACCCCGGGAGGTAGACTACGAGCAGTACTTC
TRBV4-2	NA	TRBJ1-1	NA	CASSPQGNTEAFF	TGTGCCAGCAGCCCGCAGGGAAACACTGAAGCTTTCTTT
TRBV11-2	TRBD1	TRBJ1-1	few	CASSLETGMRNTEAFF	TGTGCCAGCAGCTTAGAGACAGGGATGAGGAACACTGAAGCTTTCTTT
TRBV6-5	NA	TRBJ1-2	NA	CASRAKGKSYGYTF	TGTGCCAGCAGAGCTAAGGGGAAGTCCTATGGCTACACCTTC
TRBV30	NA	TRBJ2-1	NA	CAWRSSAYNEQFF	TGTGCCTGGAGGTCTAGCGCCTACAATGAGCAGTTCTTC
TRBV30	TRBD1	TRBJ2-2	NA	CAWSRDSYSGELFF	TGTGCCTGGAGCAGGGACAGCTACTCCGGGGAGCTGTTTTTT
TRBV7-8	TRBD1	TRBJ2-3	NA	CASSSETGPSTDTQYF	TGTGCCAGCAGCTCGGAGACAGGGCCTAGCACAGATACGCAGTATTTT
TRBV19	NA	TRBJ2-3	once	CASRSWGGTDTQYF	TGTGCCAGTAGGTCGTGGGGGGGCACAGATACGCAGTATTTT
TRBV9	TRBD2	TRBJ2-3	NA	CASSISGGRTDTQYF	TGTGCCAGCAGCATTAGCGGGGGGCGCACAGATACGCAGTATTTT
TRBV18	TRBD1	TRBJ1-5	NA	CASSPGTGGNQPQHF	TGTGCCAGCTCGCCCGGGACAGGGGGCAATCAGCCCCAGCATTTT
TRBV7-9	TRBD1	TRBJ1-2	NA	CASSQSGGEGYTF	TGTGCCAGCAGCCAGTCAGGGGGTGAGGGCTACACCTTC
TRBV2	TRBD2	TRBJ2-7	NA	CASSKERGSSYEQYF	TGTGCCAGCAGCAAGGAGCGGGGGAGCTCCTACGAGCAGTACTTC
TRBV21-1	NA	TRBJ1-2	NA	CASTLTGGHYGYTF	TGTGCCAGCACCTTGACAGGGGGCCACTATGGCTACACCTTC
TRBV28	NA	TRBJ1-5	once	CASSFPAARVSNQPQHF	TGTGCCAGCAGTTTCCCGGCCGCCAGGGTCAGCAATCAGCCCCAGCATTTT
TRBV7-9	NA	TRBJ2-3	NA	CASSRTGTDTQYF	TGTGCCAGCAGCAGGACAGGCACAGATACGCAGTATTTT
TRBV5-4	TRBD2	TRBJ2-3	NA	CASRLAGGPEDTQYF	TGTGCCAGCAGGCTAGCGGGGGGGCCGGAGGATACGCAGTATTTT
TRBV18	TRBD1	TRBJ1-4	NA	CASSALQGTDEKLFF	TGTGCCAGCTCAGCCCTACAGGGGACTGATGAAAAACTGTTTTTT
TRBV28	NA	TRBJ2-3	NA	CASSLPGAQGTQYF	TGTGCCAGCAGCTTACCGGGTGCACAGGGTACGCAGTATTTT
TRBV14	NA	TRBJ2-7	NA	CASSQDHGLYEQYF	TGTGCCAGCAGCCAAGATCACGGACTCTACGAGCAGTACTTC
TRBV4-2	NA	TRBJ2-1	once	CASSQDGPHNEQFF	TGTGCCAGCAGCCAAGATGGCCCACACAATGAGCAGTTCTTC
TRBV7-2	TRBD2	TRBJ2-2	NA	CASSLELAGTGELFF	TGTGCCAGCAGCTTAGAACTAGCGGGCACCGGGGAGCTGTTTTTT
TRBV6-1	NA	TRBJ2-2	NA	CASSARGATGELFF	TGTGCCAGCAGTGCCCGCGGGGCCACGGGGGAGCTGTTTTTT
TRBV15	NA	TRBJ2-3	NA	CATSRDLFSLDTQYF	TGTGCCACCAGCAGAGATTTGTTTTCACTCGATACGCAGTATTTT
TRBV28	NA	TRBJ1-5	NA	CASHRQAAFGPQHF	TGTGCCAGTCACCGACAGGCCGCCTTTGGGCCCCAGCATTTT
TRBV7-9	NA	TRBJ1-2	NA	CASSLLSGADGYTF	TGTGCCAGCAGCCTTCTTTCAGGGGCGGATGGCTACACCTTC
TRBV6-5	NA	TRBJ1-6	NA	CASSYQGNNSPLHF	TGTGCCAGCAGTTATCAGGGTAATAATTCACCCCTCCACTTT
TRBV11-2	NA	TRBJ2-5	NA	CASSQGETQYF	TGTGCCAGCAGCCAGGGGGAGACCCAGTACTTC
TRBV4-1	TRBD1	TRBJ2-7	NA	CASSPHWDRGFHLVDEQYF	TGCGCCAGCAGCCCCCACTGGGACAGGGGCTTTCACTTGGTGGACGAGCAGTACTTC
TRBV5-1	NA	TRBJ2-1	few	CASSLDPLGAEQFF	TGCGCCAGCAGCTTGGACCCCTTGGGAGCTGAGCAGTTCTTC
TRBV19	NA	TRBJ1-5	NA	CASSLPTGNQPQHF	TGTGCCAGTAGTTTACCGACAGGAAATCAGCCCCAGCATTTT
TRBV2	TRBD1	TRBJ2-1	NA	CASGRDRGYNEQFF	TGTGCCAGTGGGCGGGACAGGGGGTACAATGAGCAGTTCTTC
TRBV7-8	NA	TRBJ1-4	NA	CASSLETGSGANEKLFF	TGTGCCAGCAGCTTAGAAACAGGGAGTGGGGCTAATGAAAAACTGTTTTTT
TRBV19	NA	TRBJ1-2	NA	CASTQGSRGYTF	TGTGCCAGTACTCAGGGATCTCGTGGCTACACCTTC
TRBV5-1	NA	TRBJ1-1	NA	CASSLVPGNTEAFF	TGCGCCAGCAGCTTGGTACCGGGGAACACTGAAGCTTTCTTT
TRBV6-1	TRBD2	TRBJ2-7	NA	CASSESGGRDEQYF	TGTGCCAGCAGTGAGAGCGGGGGCCGGGACGAGCAGTACTTC
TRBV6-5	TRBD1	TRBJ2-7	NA	CASSGTGTGTYEQYF	TGTGCCAGCAGTGGAACCGGGACAGGGACCTACGAGCAGTACTTC
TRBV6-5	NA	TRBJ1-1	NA	CASSYTPGGGAEAFF	TGTGCCAGCAGTTACACCCCTGGAGGGGGGGCTGAAGCTTTCTTT
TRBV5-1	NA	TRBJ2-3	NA	CASSLVVETDTQYF	TGCGCCAGCAGCTTGGTAGTAGAAACAGATACGCAGTATTTT
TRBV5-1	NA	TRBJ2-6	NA	CASSLTPGANVLTF	TGCGCCAGCAGCTTGACTCCTGGGGCCAACGTCCTGACTTTC
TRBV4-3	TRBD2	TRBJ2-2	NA	CASSQEGPASGRGELFF	TGCGCCAGCAGCCAAGAGGGACCGGCTAGCGGGAGAGGGGAGCTGTTTTTT
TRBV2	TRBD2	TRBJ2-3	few	CASSFSGVRSDTQYF	TGTGCCAGCAGTTTTAGCGGGGTAAGGTCAGATACGCAGTATTTT
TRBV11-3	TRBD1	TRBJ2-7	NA	CASSPTGYHEQYF	TGTGCCAGCAGCCCGACAGGGTACCACGAGCAGTACTTC
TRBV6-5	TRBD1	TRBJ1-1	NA	CASRQGAGTEAFF	TGTGCCAGCAGGCAGGGGGCAGGTACTGAAGCTTTCTTT
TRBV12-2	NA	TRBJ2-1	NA	CASRLAIAGAYNEQFF	TGTGCAAGTCGCTTAGCGATAGCGGGAGCCTACAATGAGCAGTTCTTC
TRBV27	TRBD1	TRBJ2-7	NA	CASSRQGAGEQYF	TGTGCCAGCAGTAGACAGGGGGCTGGGGAGCAGTACTTC
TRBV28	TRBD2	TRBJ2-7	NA	CASSLRLAPYEQYF	TGTGCCAGCAGTTTACGACTAGCGCCTTACGAGCAGTACTTC